The clone carrying this TCR beta chain was seen only a few times. The antigen remains unidentified. The entirety of the isolated RNA underwent reverse transcription, so expressed TCRB transcripts were sequenced. Some clones are missing from TCRdb's copy, which holds only in-frame ones; the method was immunoSEQ multiplex PCR. Among about 180,000 clones, approximately 7.8% were seen once, and the ten largest hold around 0.9%. This sample is drawn from a study of beta chain features in type 1 diabetes. About the study: Patients and healthy donors were similar in age, gender and cell yields. Whole-study findings and limits: Among all four CD4+ subsets, Type 1 diabetes patients had TCRB CDR3s that were moderately but significantly shorter. The study found that naive, central memory and Treg TCRB repertoires appeared more similar in patients than in healthy donors. VDJ junctions from patients with type 1 diabetes contained fewer insertions and more deletions.

This CDR3 spans 14 amino acids. V lost 6 bases, J lost 6 bases, and 10 bases stayed unmatched. The germline CDR1 and CDR2 sequences are MGHDK and SYGVNS. This sequence was found in a woman aged 40 to 50 with type 1 diabetes. The sample taken for sequencing was central memory CD4+ T cells from blood. The V gene is TRBV25-1, the J gene TRBJ2-7; TRBD2 agrees at 8 bases. CDR3 bases: TGTGCCAGCAGCCCACTAGCGGATGAGGTCGAGCAGTACTTC. Amino acid sequence: CASSPLADEVEQYF.